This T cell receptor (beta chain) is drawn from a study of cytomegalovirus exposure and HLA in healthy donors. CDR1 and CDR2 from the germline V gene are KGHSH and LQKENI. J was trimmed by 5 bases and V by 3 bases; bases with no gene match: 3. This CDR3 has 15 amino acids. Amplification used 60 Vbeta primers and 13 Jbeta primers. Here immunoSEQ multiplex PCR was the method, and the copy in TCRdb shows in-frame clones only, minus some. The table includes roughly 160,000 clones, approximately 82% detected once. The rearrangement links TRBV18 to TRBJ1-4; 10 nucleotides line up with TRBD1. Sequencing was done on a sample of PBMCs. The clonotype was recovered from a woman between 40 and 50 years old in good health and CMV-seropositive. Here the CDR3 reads CASSPPGQGNEKLFF. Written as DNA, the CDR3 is TGTGCCAGCTCACCCCCGGGACAGGGGAATGAAAAACTGTTTTTT.